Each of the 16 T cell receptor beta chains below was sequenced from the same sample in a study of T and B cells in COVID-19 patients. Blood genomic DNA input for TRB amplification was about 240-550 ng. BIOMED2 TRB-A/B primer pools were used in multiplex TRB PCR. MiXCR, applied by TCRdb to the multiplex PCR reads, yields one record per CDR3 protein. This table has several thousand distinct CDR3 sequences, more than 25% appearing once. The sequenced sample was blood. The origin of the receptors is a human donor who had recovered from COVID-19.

The CDR3 nucleotides read TGTGCCAGCAGTTACACCCCCAAGGGGCAAGTTCAGAATGGCTACACCTTC. Its translation: CASSYTPKGQVQNGYTF. V and J are TRBV6-5 and TRBJ1-2; a possible D gene is TRBD1 (5 bases). The V gene's germline CDR1 is MNHEY and CDR2 SVGAGI. V was cut by 2 bases and J by 6 bases, with 22 bases left in between. This CDR3 is built from 17 residues.

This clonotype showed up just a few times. The CDR3 spells CASTKGRPGGRLTYEQYV. The CDR3 bases are TGCGCCAGCACGAAAGGGCGTCCGGGGGGGCGTTTGACCTACGAGCAGTACGTC. The V and J genes are TRBV5-1 and TRBJ2-7; 8 bases fit TRBD2. The CDR3 extends over 18 amino acids. The trim removed 6 bases at V and 2 bases at J, leaving 19 bases unmatched. Germline CDR1 is SGHRS and CDR2 is YFSETQ.

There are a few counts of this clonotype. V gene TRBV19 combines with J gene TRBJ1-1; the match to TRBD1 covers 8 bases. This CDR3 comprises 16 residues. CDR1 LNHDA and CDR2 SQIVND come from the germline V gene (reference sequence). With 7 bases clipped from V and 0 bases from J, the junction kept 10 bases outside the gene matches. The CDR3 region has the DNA TGTGCCAGTATCGGACAGGGCCGAGAGATGAACACTGAAGCTTTCTTT. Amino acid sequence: CASIGQGREMNTEAFF.

CDR3 sequence (DNA): TGCAGCGTGGGGGGCGATGAGCAGTTCTTC. Translation: CSVGGDEQFF. This chain links TRBV29-1 with TRBJ2-1, with D perhaps given as TRBD1 or TRBD2 (6 bases each). This CDR3 is 10 amino acids long. V lost 6 bases, J lost 8 bases, and 8 bases lay in between. Germline CDR1 is SQVTM and CDR2 is ANQGSEA.

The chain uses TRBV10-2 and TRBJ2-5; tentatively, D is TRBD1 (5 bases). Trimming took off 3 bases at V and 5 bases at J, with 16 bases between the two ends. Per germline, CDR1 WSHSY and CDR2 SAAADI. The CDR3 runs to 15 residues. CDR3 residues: CASSESPRVMETQYF. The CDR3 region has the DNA TGCGCCAGCAGTGAATCCCCCAGGGTCATGGAGACCCAGTACTTC.

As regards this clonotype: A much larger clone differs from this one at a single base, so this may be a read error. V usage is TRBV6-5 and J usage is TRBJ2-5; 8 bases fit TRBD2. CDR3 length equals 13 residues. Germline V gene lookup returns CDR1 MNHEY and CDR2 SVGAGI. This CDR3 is CGSRGLERETQYF. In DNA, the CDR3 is TGTGGCAGCAGGGGACTAGAACGAGAGACCCAGTACTTC.

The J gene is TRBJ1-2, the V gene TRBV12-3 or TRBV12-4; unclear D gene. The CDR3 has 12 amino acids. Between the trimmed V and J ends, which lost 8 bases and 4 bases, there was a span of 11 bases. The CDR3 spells CASRVSFYGYTF. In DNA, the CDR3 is TGTGCCAGCCGCGTAAGCTTCTATGGCTACACCTTC.

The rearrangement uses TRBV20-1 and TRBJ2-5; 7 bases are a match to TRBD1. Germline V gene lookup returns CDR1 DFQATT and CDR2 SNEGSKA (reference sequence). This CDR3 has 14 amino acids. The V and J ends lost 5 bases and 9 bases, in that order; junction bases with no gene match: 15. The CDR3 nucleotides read TGCAGTGCTCATTTTCCGGGACACGGACAGGCCCAGTACTTC. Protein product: CSAHFPGHGQAQYF.

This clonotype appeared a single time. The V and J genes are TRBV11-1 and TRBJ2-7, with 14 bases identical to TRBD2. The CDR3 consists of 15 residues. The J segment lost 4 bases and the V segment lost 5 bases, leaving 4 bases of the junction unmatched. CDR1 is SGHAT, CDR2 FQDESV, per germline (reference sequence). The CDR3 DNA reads TGTGCCAGCAGCAAGACTAGCGGGGGGGCGTACGAGCAGTACGTC. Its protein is CASSKTSGGAYEQYV.

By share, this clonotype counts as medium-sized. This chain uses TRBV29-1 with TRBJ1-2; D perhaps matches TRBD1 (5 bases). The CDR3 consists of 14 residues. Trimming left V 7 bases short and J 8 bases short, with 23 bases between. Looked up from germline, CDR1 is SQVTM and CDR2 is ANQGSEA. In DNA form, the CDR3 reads TGCAGCGCCTTGACTGTGGTGGGGACGAAGGGCTACACCTTC. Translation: CSALTVVGTKGYTF. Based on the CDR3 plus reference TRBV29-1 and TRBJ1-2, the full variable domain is SAVISQKPSRDICQRGTSLTIQCQVDSQVTMMFWYRQQPGQSLTLIATANQGSEATYESGFVIDKFPISRPNLTFSTLTVSNMSPEDSSIYLCSALTVVGTKGYTFGSGTRLTVV.

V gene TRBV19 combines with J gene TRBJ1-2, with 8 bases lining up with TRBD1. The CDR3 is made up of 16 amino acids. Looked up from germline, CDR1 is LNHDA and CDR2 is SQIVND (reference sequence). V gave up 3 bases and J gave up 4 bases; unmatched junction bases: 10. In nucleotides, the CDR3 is TGTGCCAGTAGTATCGGACAGGGCGTCTTTTTCTATGGCTACACCTTC. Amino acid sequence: CASSIGQGVFFYGYTF.

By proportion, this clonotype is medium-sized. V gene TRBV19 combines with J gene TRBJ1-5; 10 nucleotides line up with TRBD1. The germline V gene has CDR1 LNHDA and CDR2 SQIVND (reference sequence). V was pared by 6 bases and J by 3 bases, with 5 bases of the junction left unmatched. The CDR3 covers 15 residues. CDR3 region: CASSSGQGVNQPQHF. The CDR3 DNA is TGTGCCAGTAGCTCTGGACAGGGGGTCAATCAGCCCCAGCATTTT.

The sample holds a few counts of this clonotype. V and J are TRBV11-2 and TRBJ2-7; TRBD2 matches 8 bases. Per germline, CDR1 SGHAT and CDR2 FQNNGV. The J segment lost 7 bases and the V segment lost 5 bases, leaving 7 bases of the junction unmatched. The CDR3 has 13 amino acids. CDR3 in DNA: TGTGCCAGCAGCACCGGGACTAGACTTGAGCAGTACTTC. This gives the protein CASSTGTRLEQYF.

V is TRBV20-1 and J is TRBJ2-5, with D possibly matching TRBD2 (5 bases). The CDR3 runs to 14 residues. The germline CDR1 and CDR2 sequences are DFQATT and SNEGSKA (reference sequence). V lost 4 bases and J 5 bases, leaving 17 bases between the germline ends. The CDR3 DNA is TGCAGTGCTACCCTCAACGGGGTAAGGGAGACCCAGTACTTC. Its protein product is CSATLNGVRETQYF.

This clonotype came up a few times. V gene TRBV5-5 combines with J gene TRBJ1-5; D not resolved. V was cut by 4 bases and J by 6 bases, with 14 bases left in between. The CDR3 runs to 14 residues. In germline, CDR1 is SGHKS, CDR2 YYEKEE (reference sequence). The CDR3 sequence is CASSPSRTRQPQHF. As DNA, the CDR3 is TGTGCCAGCAGCCCGTCGCGGACGCGTCAGCCCCAGCATTTT.

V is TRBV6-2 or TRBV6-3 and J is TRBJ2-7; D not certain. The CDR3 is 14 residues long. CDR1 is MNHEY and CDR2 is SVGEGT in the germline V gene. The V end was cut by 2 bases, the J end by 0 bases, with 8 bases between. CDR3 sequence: CASSYVADSYEQYV. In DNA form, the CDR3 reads TGTGCCAGCAGTTACGTGGCAGACTCCTACGAGCAGTACGTC.